A selection of T cell receptor beta chains follows, all from one sample in a study of cytomegalovirus exposure and HLA in healthy donors. Profiled with immunoSEQ multiplex PCR; TCRdb holds only in-frame clones, not every one. The table lists 150,000 to 200,000 clones, around 80% of them singletons. Sequencing was carried out using PBMCs. Receptors originate from a man in his fifties in good health and CMV-seropositive. The CDR3 runs from the conserved cysteine through the conserved F or W. D genes are given only for firm matches. A clone size is listed for some rows: how often the clone was seen (once, few, many), or a class if it is expanded.

D gene	V gene	J gene	clone size	CDR3 DNA	CDR3 protein
TRBD1	TRBV2	TRBJ2-1	NA	TGTGCCATCGGTACCGGGACAGGGGAGTTCTTC	CAIGTGTGEFF
TRBD2	TRBV4-1	TRBJ2-6	NA	TGCGCCAGCAGCCACGGACTAGCGGGGGGACTTGGGGCCAACGTCCTGACTTTC	CASSHGLAGGLGANVLTF
TRBD2	TRBV19	TRBJ2-1	NA	TGTGCCAGTAGTTTACCTAGCGGGGCCTACGGTAATGAGCAGTTCTTC	CASSLPSGAYGNEQFF
TRBD1	TRBV5-1	TRBJ2-1	NA	TGCGCCAGCAGCTTAGGGGGCCGGAGCTCCTACAATGAGCAGTTCTTC	CASSLGGRSSYNEQFF
NA	TRBV5-1	TRBJ1-2	NA	TGCGCCAGCAGCCGCGAAGGACAGTATGGCTACACCTTC	CASSREGQYGYTF
TRBD2	TRBV6-1	TRBJ2-5	NA	TGTGCCAGCAGTGAGGGGTCGTTAGTCGGGGGGGGAGGGACCCAGTACTTC	CASSEGSLVGGGGTQYF
TRBD2	TRBV6-1	TRBJ2-2	once	TGTGCCAGCAGCGAAGGACTAGCGGGAGTGGGAACCGGGGAGCTGTTTTTT	CASSEGLAGVGTGELFF
NA	TRBV12-1	TRBJ2-6	NA	TGTGCCAGCAGCTTTGTAACGGGGGTAGCCGGGGCCAACGTCCTGACTTTC	CASSFVTGVAGANVLTF
NA	TRBV6-6	TRBJ2-7	NA	TGTGCCAGCAGACTTCTTGACAACTCCTACGAGCAGTACTTC	CASRLLDNSYEQYF
NA	TRBV19	TRBJ2-5	NA	TGTGCCAGTAGTATGCAGGGGCGAGAGACCCAGTACTTC	CASSMQGRETQYF
NA	TRBV6-1	TRBJ1-5	NA	TGTGCCAGCAGTCTTACAGGGAATAGCAATCAGCCCCAGCATTTT	CASSLTGNSNQPQHF
NA	TRBV5-4	TRBJ1-1	NA	TGTGCCAGCAGCTTGGCGGGGGTCACGGGTGAAGCTTTCTTT	CASSLAGVTGEAFF
NA	TRBV4-1	TRBJ2-1	NA	TGCGCCAGCAGCCAAGGTTCTCCGGGAGATGAGCAGTTCTTC	CASSQGSPGDEQFF
TRBD1	TRBV15	TRBJ1-1	NA	TGTGCCACCAGCTTTGGCAGGGGGCCCCTCGGTGCTTTCTTT	CATSFGRGPLGAFF
NA	TRBV7-3	TRBJ2-7	few	TGTGCCAGCAGCCTCTGCAGGGGAGGGGACCCCTACGAGCAGTACTTC	CASSLCRGGDPYEQYF
NA	TRBV5-4	TRBJ1-3	NA	TGTGCCAGCAGCTTATTTCTTGGAAACACCATATATTTT	CASSLFLGNTIYF
TRBD1	TRBV5-4	TRBJ1-2	NA	TGTGCCAGCAGCGCGGGGACAGTGAAGGATGGCTACACCTTC	CASSAGTVKDGYTF
NA	TRBV5-1	TRBJ1-1	NA	TGCGCCAGCAGCTTGGCCGGGGTAGGGAACACTGAAGCTTTCTTT	CASSLAGVGNTEAFF
TRBD1	TRBV6-5	TRBJ1-5	once	TGTGCCAGCAGTCGGGACAGCCTTGGCAATCAGCCCCAGCATTTT	CASSRDSLGNQPQHF
TRBD1	TRBV2	TRBJ2-6	NA	TGTGCCAGCAGTCGACAGGGGGGGAGCGGGGCCAACGTCCTGACTTTC	CASSRQGGSGANVLTF
NA	TRBV6-6	TRBJ1-2	NA	TGTGCCAGCAACCAAGGGGCCGCCGGTGGAGGCTACACCTTC	CASNQGAAGGGYTF
NA	TRBV28	TRBJ1-1	NA	TGTGCCAGCAGTCCCAGGGTTTGGCAGACTGAAGCTTTCTTT	CASSPRVWQTEAFF
NA	TRBV28	TRBJ1-2	NA	TGTGCCAGCAACACCGGGACTTCTAACTATGGCTACACCTTC	CASNTGTSNYGYTF
TRBD2	TRBV25-1	TRBJ2-7	NA	TGTGCCAGCAGTGGGCAGACTAGCGGGGGGGCAAGGTACGAGCAGTACTTC	CASSGQTSGGARYEQYF
NA	TRBV15	TRBJ2-1	NA	TGTGCCACCAGCAGAGATCTTGGACTTACTGAGCAGTTCTTC	CATSRDLGLTEQFF
NA	TRBV19	TRBJ2-4	NA	TGTGCCAGTAGTCCGAGGGCCCGGGACATTCAGTACTTC	CASSPRARDIQYF
NA	TRBV2	TRBJ1-2	NA	TGTGCCAGCATCCAGGGTGGTAGCGGGTATGGCTACACCTTC	CASIQGGSGYGYTF
TRBD2	TRBV19	TRBJ2-5	NA	TGTGCCAGTAGTAAGATCACGGGGGGGGCTGGCGAGACCCAGTACTTC	CASSKITGGAGETQYF
TRBD2	TRBV2	TRBJ2-2	NA	TGTGCCAGCAGGGGACTAGCGGGGCACACCGGGGAGCTGTTTTTT	CASRGLAGHTGELFF
TRBD1	TRBV29-1	TRBJ1-1	NA	TGCAGCGTCGCAATCGGACAGGGGAGCGCTGAAGCTTTCTTT	CSVAIGQGSAEAFF
NA	TRBV19	TRBJ2-1	few	TGTGCCAGTAGTATAGATGGGACTGGCTCCTACAATGAGCAGTTCTTC	CASSIDGTGSYNEQFF